This is a list of T cell receptor beta chains from one sample in a study of blood T cell repertoires in COVID-19. Repertoires were generated with immunoSEQ multiplex PCR, while TCRdb's copy carries only in-frame clones and drops some. This sample has hundreds of thousands of clones; approximately 90% occur once, and the top ten carry about 12%. The sequencing input was peripheral blood. Every receptor here comes from a woman in her forties or fifties with COVID-19, enrolled during active disease. CDR3s include the opening cysteine and the closing phenylalanine or tryptophan. Each record gives: clone size, J gene, V gene, D gene, CDR3 DNA, CDR3 protein. A D gene is named only where the DNA matches it firmly. Clone size is given for some rows only: seen once, a few or many times, or a class if the clone is expanded.

abundance: .
j_gene: TRBJ2-5
v_gene: TRBV5-1
d_gene: .
CDR3nt: TGCGCCAGCAGAACAGGACCATCGGAAGAGACCCAGTACTTC
CDR3aa: CASRTGPSEETQYF

abundance: .
j_gene: TRBJ1-3
v_gene: TRBV5-4
d_gene: .
CDR3nt: TGTGCCAGCAGCGACGCAGGGGCGGGTGGAAACACCATATATTTT
CDR3aa: CASSDAGAGGNTIYF

abundance: .
j_gene: TRBJ1-1
v_gene: TRBV19
d_gene: .
CDR3nt: TGTGCCAGTACGTTAACAGCACCGAACACTGAAGCTTTCTTT
CDR3aa: CASTLTAPNTEAFF

abundance: .
j_gene: TRBJ1-4
v_gene: TRBV6-5
d_gene: .
CDR3nt: TGTGCCAGCAGTTCCGGCGGTGAAAAACTGTTTTTT
CDR3aa: CASSSGGEKLFF

abundance: .
j_gene: TRBJ1-1
v_gene: TRBV11-3
d_gene: TRBD1
CDR3nt: TGTGCCAGCAGCCTATCCGGGACAGCCAACACTGAAGCTTTCTTT
CDR3aa: CASSLSGTANTEAFF

abundance: .
j_gene: TRBJ1-1
v_gene: TRBV27
d_gene: .
CDR3nt: TGTGCCAGCAGTTTTCGGCCAGGGGACACTGAAGCTTTCTTT
CDR3aa: CASSFRPGDTEAFF

abundance: .
j_gene: TRBJ2-2
v_gene: TRBV27
d_gene: .
CDR3nt: TGTGCCAGCAGTTCACCAGGGTCGGTGTTAACCGGGGAGCTGTTTTTT
CDR3aa: CASSSPGSVLTGELFF

abundance: .
j_gene: TRBJ2-3
v_gene: TRBV10-2
d_gene: TRBD2
CDR3nt: TGCGCCAGCATAAGCGGGGGGTGGCCCGCAGATACGCAGTATTTT
CDR3aa: CASISGGWPADTQYF

abundance: .
j_gene: TRBJ2-3
v_gene: TRBV9
d_gene: .
CDR3nt: TGTGCCAGCAGCCCCAGTTTGGGAGCAGATACGCAGTATTTT
CDR3aa: CASSPSLGADTQYF

abundance: once
j_gene: TRBJ1-1
v_gene: TRBV6-5
d_gene: .
CDR3nt: TGTGCCAGCAGTTACTCGAGACAAGTCCTGACTGAAGCTTTCTTT
CDR3aa: CASSYSRQVLTEAFF

abundance: once
j_gene: TRBJ1-1
v_gene: TRBV3-1/TRBV3-2
d_gene: .
CDR3nt: TGTGCCAGCAGCCGACAAGGGGTTAACACTGAAGCTTTCTTT
CDR3aa: CASSRQGVNTEAFF

abundance: .
j_gene: TRBJ1-1
v_gene: TRBV28
d_gene: .
CDR3nt: TGTGCCAGCAATTTGGGCCAGGGGAGAGCTTTCTTT
CDR3aa: CASNLGQGRAFF

abundance: .
j_gene: TRBJ2-1
v_gene: TRBV18
d_gene: .
CDR3nt: TGTGCCAGCTCACCAATCCGGGGGACCCATAGCAATGAGCAGTTCTTC
CDR3aa: CASSPIRGTHSNEQFF

abundance: .
j_gene: TRBJ1-1
v_gene: TRBV2
d_gene: TRBD1
CDR3nt: TGTGCCAGCGGACAGGGGTTAATGAACACTGAAGCTTTCTTT
CDR3aa: CASGQGLMNTEAFF

abundance: .
j_gene: TRBJ1-1
v_gene: TRBV19
d_gene: TRBD1
CDR3nt: TGTGCCAGTAGCCCTTGGGCAGGGGGGAACACTGAAGCTTTCTTT
CDR3aa: CASSPWAGGNTEAFF

abundance: .
j_gene: TRBJ2-7
v_gene: TRBV28
d_gene: TRBD1
CDR3nt: TGTGCCAGCAGTGCCCGGACAGGGTGGCACGAGCAGTACTTC
CDR3aa: CASSARTGWHEQYF

abundance: few
j_gene: TRBJ2-2
v_gene: TRBV27
d_gene: .
CDR3nt: TGTGCCAGCAGTCCAACCGGGACACTTATGGCCGGGGAGCTGTTTTTT
CDR3aa: CASSPTGTLMAGELFF

abundance: .
j_gene: TRBJ2-2
v_gene: TRBV2
d_gene: .
CDR3nt: TGTGCCAGCAGTGAGGTACCCGGGGGCACCGGGGAGCTGTTTTTT
CDR3aa: CASSEVPGGTGELFF

abundance: .
j_gene: TRBJ1-1
v_gene: TRBV2
d_gene: .
CDR3nt: TGTGCCAGCAGTCCCCCCAGCGAGAACACTGAAGCTTTCTTT
CDR3aa: CASSPPSENTEAFF

abundance: .
j_gene: TRBJ2-5
v_gene: TRBV13
d_gene: TRBD2
CDR3nt: TGTGCCAGCAGCTCGGGACTAGCTTCGGAGACCCAGTACTTC
CDR3aa: CASSSGLASETQYF

abundance: .
j_gene: TRBJ2-2
v_gene: TRBV5-1
d_gene: .
CDR3nt: TGCGCCAGCAGCTTGGGACAACGTACCGGGGAGCTGTTTTTT
CDR3aa: CASSLGQRTGELFF

abundance: .
j_gene: TRBJ1-1
v_gene: TRBV27
d_gene: .
CDR3nt: TGTGCCAGCAGTCGGGGGGGGAGCACTGAAGCTTTCTTT
CDR3aa: CASSRGGSTEAFF